This is a list of T cell receptor beta chains from one sample in a study of shared clonotypes between healthy human individuals. Clones were sequenced by immunoSEQ multiplex PCR, and TCRdb holds only the in-frame ones, with some missing. The data contain around 1.9 million clones, roughly 91% of them singletons. The source material was naive CD8+ T cells from PBMCs. The source is a man younger than 35 in good health. Some clones in this sample may be carry-over from other donors' samples. CDR3s include the opening cysteine and the closing phenylalanine or tryptophan. D genes are given only for firm matches. Part of the rows lack a size; the others show once, few, many or a class for expanded clones.

CDR3aa: CSVLFGELFF
CDR3nt: TGCAGCGTTTTATTCGGGGAGCTGTTTTTT
v_gene: TRBV29-1
j_gene: TRBJ2-2
len: 10
abundance: -
d_gene: -

CDR3aa: CAISEYDRDTGELFF
CDR3nt: TGTGCCATCAGTGAGTACGACAGGGACACCGGGGAGCTGTTTTTT
v_gene: TRBV10-3
j_gene: TRBJ2-2
len: 15
abundance: -
d_gene: TRBD1

CDR3aa: CASSKDRQGVFWEKLFF
CDR3nt: TGTGCCAGCAGCAAAGATCGACAGGGGGTTTTTTGGGAAAAACTGTTTTTT
v_gene: TRBV21-1
j_gene: TRBJ1-4
len: 17
abundance: -
d_gene: -

CDR3aa: CASSMTGKLPDTQYF
CDR3nt: TGTGCCAGCAGTATGACAGGGAAGCTGCCAGATACGCAGTATTTT
v_gene: TRBV7-9
j_gene: TRBJ2-3
len: 15
abundance: -
d_gene: TRBD1

CDR3aa: CASRWGDRASYEQYF
CDR3nt: TGTGCCAGTAGATGGGGCGACAGGGCCTCCTACGAGCAGTACTTC
v_gene: TRBV19
j_gene: TRBJ2-7
len: 15
abundance: -
d_gene: TRBD1

CDR3aa: CASSESPMNTEAFF
CDR3nt: TGCGCCAGCAGTGAGTCACCCATGAACACTGAAGCTTTCTTT
v_gene: TRBV10-2
j_gene: TRBJ1-1
len: 14
abundance: few
d_gene: -

CDR3aa: CASSIRAPNEKLFF
CDR3nt: TGTGCCAGCAGTATCAGGGCTCCTAATGAAAAACTGTTTTTT
v_gene: TRBV27
j_gene: TRBJ1-4
len: 14
abundance: -
d_gene: -

CDR3aa: CASSLAMSYEQYF
CDR3nt: TGTGCCAGCAGCTTAGCGATGTCCTACGAGCAGTACTTC
v_gene: TRBV11-1
j_gene: TRBJ2-7
len: 13
abundance: -
d_gene: -

CDR3aa: CASSLRFGYEQYF
CDR3nt: TGTGCCAGCAGTTTAAGGTTTGGGTACGAGCAGTACTTC
v_gene: TRBV27
j_gene: TRBJ2-7
len: 13
abundance: -
d_gene: -

CDR3aa: CASSVHGLAEDTDTQYF
CDR3nt: TGTGCCAGCAGCGTACACGGACTAGCGGAGGACACAGATACGCAGTATTTT
v_gene: TRBV7-3
j_gene: TRBJ2-3
len: 17
abundance: -
d_gene: TRBD2

CDR3aa: CASSEYRDRGSYEQYF
CDR3nt: TGTGCCAGCAGTGAATACCGGGACAGGGGGAGCTACGAGCAGTACTTC
v_gene: TRBV6-1
j_gene: TRBJ2-7
len: 16
abundance: -
d_gene: TRBD1

CDR3aa: CASSGTGGRGDTQYF
CDR3nt: TGTGCCAGCAGCGGGACTGGCGGGAGGGGAGATACGCAGTATTTT
v_gene: TRBV9
j_gene: TRBJ2-3
len: 15
abundance: -
d_gene: TRBD2

CDR3aa: CASSRGREGGFEKLFF
CDR3nt: TGTGCCAGCAGTAGGGGCAGGGAGGGAGGTTTTGAAAAACTGTTTTTT
v_gene: TRBV27
j_gene: TRBJ1-4
len: 16
abundance: -
d_gene: -

CDR3aa: CASSYGQGRGQPQHF
CDR3nt: TGTGCCAGCAGTTACGGACAGGGACGAGGACAGCCCCAGCATTTT
v_gene: TRBV6-5
j_gene: TRBJ1-5
len: 15
abundance: -
d_gene: TRBD1

CDR3aa: CSGLATDTQYF
CDR3nt: TGCAGCGGACTCGCCACAGATACGCAGTATTTT
v_gene: TRBV29-1
j_gene: TRBJ2-3
len: 11
abundance: -
d_gene: -

CDR3aa: CAWDPGTGGLDTEAFF
CDR3nt: TGTGCCTGGGACCCCGGGACAGGGGGCCTAGACACTGAAGCTTTCTTT
v_gene: TRBV30
j_gene: TRBJ1-1
len: 16
abundance: -
d_gene: TRBD1

CDR3aa: CASSIGGSGNEQYF
CDR3nt: TGTGCCAGTAGTATTGGGGGGAGTGGGAACGAGCAGTACTTC
v_gene: TRBV19
j_gene: TRBJ2-7
len: 14
abundance: -
d_gene: -

CDR3aa: CASSQWSSAFYNEQFF
CDR3nt: TGTGCCAGCAGCCAATGGTCATCGGCTTTTTACAATGAGCAGTTCTTC
v_gene: TRBV14
j_gene: TRBJ2-1
len: 16
abundance: -
d_gene: -

CDR3aa: CASSDSPTDSYEQYF
CDR3nt: TGTGCCAGCAGCGACTCCCCGACAGACTCCTACGAGCAGTACTTC
v_gene: TRBV9
j_gene: TRBJ2-7
len: 15
abundance: -
d_gene: -

CDR3aa: CASSSGTLEETQYF
CDR3nt: TGTGCCAGTAGTAGCGGGACACTAGAAGAGACCCAGTACTTC
v_gene: TRBV19
j_gene: TRBJ2-5
len: 14
abundance: -
d_gene: -

CDR3aa: CSVDTRGQEAEAFF
CDR3nt: TGCAGCGTTGACACCCGGGGACAAGAAGCTGAAGCTTTCTTT
v_gene: TRBV29-1
j_gene: TRBJ1-1
len: 14
abundance: few
d_gene: -

CDR3aa: CAIRGDRENSYEQYF
CDR3nt: TGTGCCATCAGAGGGGACAGGGAAAACTCCTACGAGCAGTACTTC
v_gene: TRBV10-3
j_gene: TRBJ2-7
len: 15
abundance: -
d_gene: TRBD1

CDR3aa: CASSSPADRGGVGEQYF
CDR3nt: TGTGCCAGCAGTTCCCCTGCGGACAGGGGCGGCGTGGGCGAGCAGTACTTC
v_gene: TRBV27
j_gene: TRBJ2-7
len: 17
abundance: -
d_gene: TRBD1

CDR3aa: CASSPVEGAADTQYF
CDR3nt: TGTGCCAGCAGCCCGGTTGAGGGGGCGGCAGATACGCAGTATTTT
v_gene: TRBV7-2
j_gene: TRBJ2-3
len: 15
abundance: -
d_gene: TRBD1

CDR3aa: CASAFPTRAGRSYEQYF
CDR3nt: TGTGCCAGCGCATTCCCGACTAGGGCGGGAAGATCCTACGAGCAGTACTTC
v_gene: TRBV28
j_gene: TRBJ2-7
len: 17
abundance: -
d_gene: -

CDR3aa: CASSYSIRGEQYF
CDR3nt: TGTGCCAGCAGTTACTCGATCAGGGGTGAGCAGTACTTC
v_gene: TRBV6-6
j_gene: TRBJ2-7
len: 13
abundance: -
d_gene: -

CDR3aa: CASSKVSREVANEKLFF
CDR3nt: TGTGCCAGCAGCAAAGTATCCAGGGAAGTTGCTAATGAAAAACTGTTTTTT
v_gene: TRBV21-1
j_gene: TRBJ1-4
len: 17
abundance: -
d_gene: -

CDR3aa: CASSVDGTAYQPQHF
CDR3nt: TGTGCCAGCAGCGTAGATGGGACAGCCTATCAGCCCCAGCATTTT
v_gene: TRBV9
j_gene: TRBJ1-5
len: 15
abundance: -
d_gene: TRBD1

CDR3aa: CASSQDREGYAYEQYF
CDR3nt: TGTGCCAGCAGCCAGGACAGGGAGGGATATGCCTACGAGCAGTACTTC
v_gene: TRBV5-8
j_gene: TRBJ2-7
len: 16
abundance: once
d_gene: -

CDR3aa: CASSFFGGSSYEQYF
CDR3nt: TGTGCCAGCAGCTTTTTCGGGGGGAGCTCCTACGAGCAGTACTTC
v_gene: TRBV7-2
j_gene: TRBJ2-7
len: 15
abundance: -
d_gene: TRBD2

CDR3aa: CASSLPTGLSPYNEQFF
CDR3nt: TGTGCCAGTAGTCTACCTACAGGACTTTCGCCCTACAATGAGCAGTTCTTC
v_gene: TRBV19
j_gene: TRBJ2-1
len: 17
abundance: -
d_gene: -

CDR3aa: CASSLSGANFYGYTF
CDR3nt: TGTGCCAGCAGTTTATCGGGGGCCAACTTCTATGGCTACACCTTC
v_gene: TRBV27
j_gene: TRBJ1-2
len: 15
abundance: -
d_gene: -

CDR3aa: CASSVTGTSGNEQFF
CDR3nt: TGTGCCAGCAGCGTCACCGGGACTAGCGGGAATGAGCAGTTCTTC
v_gene: TRBV9
j_gene: TRBJ2-1
len: 15
abundance: -
d_gene: TRBD2

CDR3aa: CASSPSDRFTETQYF
CDR3nt: TGCGCCAGCAGCCCTTCAGACAGGTTCACGGAGACCCAGTACTTC
v_gene: TRBV4-1
j_gene: TRBJ2-5
len: 15
abundance: -
d_gene: -

CDR3aa: CASLSTDTQYF
CDR3nt: TGTGCCAGCCTCAGCACAGATACGCAGTATTTT
v_gene: TRBV7-9
j_gene: TRBJ2-3
len: 11
abundance: -
d_gene: -

CDR3aa: CASSLRGAAEAFF
CDR3nt: TGTGCCAGCAGTTTGCGCGGGGCCGCTGAAGCTTTCTTT
v_gene: TRBV28
j_gene: TRBJ1-1
len: 13
abundance: -
d_gene: -